This T cell receptor (beta chain) was found in a study of T cell responses to AZD1222 COVID-19 vaccine. About the study: Second-dose schedules of about 4 or about 12 weeks were combined.

The study, taken as a whole, reports: Spike-specific TCR breadth and depth both grew after two AZD1222 doses. At baseline, just 5 or 6 AZD1222 recipients tested seropositive. Females made up more of the donors, who were largely white British, and clonal diversity may have come out too low.

Worth noting for this clone: The antigen is undetermined.

Produced via immunoSEQ multiplex PCR; TCRdb's table is partial and in-frame only. Of about 140,000 clones detected, 85% to 95% appear once; the ten largest clones hold around 2.7%. The material sequenced was peripheral blood, taken on day 0 of AZD1222 vaccination. The sequence came from an adult in good health.

The CDR3 spells CASNLSGQETQYF. In DNA form, the CDR3 reads TGTGCCAGCAACCTTAGCGGCCAAGAGACCCAGTACTTC. J is TRBJ2-5 and V is TRBV2, with D perhaps TRBD2 (6 bases). CDR1 is SNHLY and CDR2 is FYNNEI in the germline V gene. The CDR3 sequence is 13 residues long. V was clipped by 7 bases and J by 1 base, with 10 bases between them.